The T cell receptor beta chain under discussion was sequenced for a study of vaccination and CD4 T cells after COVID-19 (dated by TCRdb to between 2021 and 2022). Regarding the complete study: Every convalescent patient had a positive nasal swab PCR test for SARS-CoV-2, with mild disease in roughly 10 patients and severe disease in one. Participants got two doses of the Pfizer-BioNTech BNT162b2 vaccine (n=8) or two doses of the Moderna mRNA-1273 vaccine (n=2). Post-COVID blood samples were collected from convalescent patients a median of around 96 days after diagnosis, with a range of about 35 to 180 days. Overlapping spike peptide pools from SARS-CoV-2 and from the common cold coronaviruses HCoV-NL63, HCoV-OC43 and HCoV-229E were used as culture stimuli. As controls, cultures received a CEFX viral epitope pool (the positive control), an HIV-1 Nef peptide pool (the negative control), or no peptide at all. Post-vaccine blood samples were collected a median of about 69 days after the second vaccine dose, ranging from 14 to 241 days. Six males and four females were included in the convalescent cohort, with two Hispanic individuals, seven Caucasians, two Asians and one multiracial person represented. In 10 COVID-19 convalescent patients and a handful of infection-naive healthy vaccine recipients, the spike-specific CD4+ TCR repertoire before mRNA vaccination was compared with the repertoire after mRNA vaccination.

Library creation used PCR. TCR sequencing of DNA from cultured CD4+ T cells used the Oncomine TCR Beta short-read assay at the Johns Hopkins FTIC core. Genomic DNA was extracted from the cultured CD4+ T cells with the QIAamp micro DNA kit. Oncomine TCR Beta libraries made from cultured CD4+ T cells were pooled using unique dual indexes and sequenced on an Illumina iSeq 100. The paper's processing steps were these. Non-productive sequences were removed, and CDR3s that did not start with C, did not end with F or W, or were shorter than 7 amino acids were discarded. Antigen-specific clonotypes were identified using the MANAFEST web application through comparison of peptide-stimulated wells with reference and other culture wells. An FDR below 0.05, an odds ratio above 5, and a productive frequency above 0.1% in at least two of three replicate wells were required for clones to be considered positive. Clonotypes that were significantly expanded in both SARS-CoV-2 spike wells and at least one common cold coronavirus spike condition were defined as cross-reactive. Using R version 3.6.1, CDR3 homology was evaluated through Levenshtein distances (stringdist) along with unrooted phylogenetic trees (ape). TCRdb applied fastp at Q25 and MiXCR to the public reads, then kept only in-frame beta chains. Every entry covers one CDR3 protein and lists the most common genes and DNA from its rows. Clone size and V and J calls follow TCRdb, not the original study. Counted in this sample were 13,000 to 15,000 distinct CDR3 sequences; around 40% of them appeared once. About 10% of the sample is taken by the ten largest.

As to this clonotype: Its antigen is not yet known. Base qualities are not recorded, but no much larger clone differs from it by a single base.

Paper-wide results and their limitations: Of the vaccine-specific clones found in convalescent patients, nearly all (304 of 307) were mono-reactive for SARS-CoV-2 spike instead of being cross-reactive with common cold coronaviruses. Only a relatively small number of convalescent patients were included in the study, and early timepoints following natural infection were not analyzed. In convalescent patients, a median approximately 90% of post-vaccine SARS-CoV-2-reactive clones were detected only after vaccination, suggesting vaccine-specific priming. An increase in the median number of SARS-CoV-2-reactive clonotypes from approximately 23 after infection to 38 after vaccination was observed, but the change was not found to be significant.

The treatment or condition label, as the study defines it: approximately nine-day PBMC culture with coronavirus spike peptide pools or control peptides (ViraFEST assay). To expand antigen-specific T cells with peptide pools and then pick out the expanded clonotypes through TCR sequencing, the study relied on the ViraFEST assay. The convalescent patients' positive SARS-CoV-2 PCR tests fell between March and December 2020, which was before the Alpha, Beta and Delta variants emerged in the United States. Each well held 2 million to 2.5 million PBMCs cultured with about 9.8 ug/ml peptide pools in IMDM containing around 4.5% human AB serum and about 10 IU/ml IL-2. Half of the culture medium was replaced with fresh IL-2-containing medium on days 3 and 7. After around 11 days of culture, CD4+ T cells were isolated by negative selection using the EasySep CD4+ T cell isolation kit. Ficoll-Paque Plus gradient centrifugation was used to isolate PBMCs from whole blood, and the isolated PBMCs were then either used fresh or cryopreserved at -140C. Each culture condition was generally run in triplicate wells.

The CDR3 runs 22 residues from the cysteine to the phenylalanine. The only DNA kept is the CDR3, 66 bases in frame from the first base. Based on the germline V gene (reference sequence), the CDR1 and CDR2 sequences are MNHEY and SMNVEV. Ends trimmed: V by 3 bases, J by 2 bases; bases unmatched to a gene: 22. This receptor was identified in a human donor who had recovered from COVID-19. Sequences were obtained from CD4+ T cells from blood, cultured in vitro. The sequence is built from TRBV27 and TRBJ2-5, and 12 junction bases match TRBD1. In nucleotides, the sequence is TGTGCCAGCAGTTTCCTTTGGGACAGGGGGCTTTTTTCGCTGTCTTCGCAAGAGACCCAGTACTTC. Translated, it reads CASSFLWDRGLFSLSSQETQYF.